One TCR beta chain is described in this entry. Its antigen is undetermined. Without the conserved terminal phenylalanine or tryptophan, this CDR3 likely stems from a read error. This sample is part of a study of T cells in Graves' hyperthyroidism and ophthalmopathy. This CDR3 is built from 14 residues. CDR1 and CDR2 from the germline V gene are MNHEY and SVGAGI. V was trimmed by 0 bases and J by 4 bases, leaving 6 bases between them. Amplified TCR beta CDR3 regions came from RNA transcripts. First-round RT-PCR of the TCR CDR3 relied on the HTBI primer set. TCRdb called the multiplex PCR reads again in MiXCR, with one record for every CDR3 protein. The repertoire holds around 450,000 distinct CDR3 sequences, with 15% to 19% as singletons. Cells are PBMCs isolated from about 10 ml of fresh blood. Findings of the study overall: Among thyroid clonotypes expanded above 0.001, most also appeared in blood.

The receptor was derived from a young woman with Graves' hyperthyroidism. J is TRBJ2-2 and V is TRBV6-5; no reliable D call. The specimen sequenced was blood. CDR3 sequence (DNA): TGTGCCAGCAGTTACTCAGAAGTCACCGGGGAGCTGTTTCTT. Protein: CASSYSEVTGELFL.